These 15 T cell receptor beta chains were sequenced from one sample in a study of OX40 agonist ivuxolimab in advanced cancers. Repertoires were generated with immunoSEQ multiplex PCR, while TCRdb's copy carries only in-frame clones and drops some. Of roughly 60,000 clones in the sample, 85% to 90% were seen once. The sequences come from CD4+ or CD8+ T cells sorted from blood, collected in a trial of the OX40 agonist ivuxolimab. Receptors originate from an adult with an advanced solid tumor such as melanoma, head and neck, liver or kidney cancer.

On this clone itself: A read error may explain this, as a much larger clone is one base away. V is TRBV7-2 and J is TRBJ2-3; D unclear. This CDR3 has 14 residues. CDR1 is SGHTA, CDR2 FQGNSA, per germline. The V and J ends lost 3 bases and 0 bases respectively, with 7 bases between them. CDR3 region: CASSLGSSTDTQYF. The CDR3, as DNA: TGTGCCAGCAGCTTGGGCAGTAGCACAGATACGCAGTATTTT.

The V call is TRBV2, the J call TRBJ2-4; D possibly corresponds to TRBD2 (6 bases). This CDR3 spans 13 amino acids. Looked up from germline, CDR1 is SNHLY and CDR2 is FYNNEI. Trimming took 5 bases from V and 6 from J, leaving 11 bases between them. CDR3 DNA: TGTGCCAGCAGTCGGGGGACTTCAAACATTCAGTACTTC. It encodes CASSRGTSNIQYF.

This chain connects TRBV9 to TRBJ1-1; the match to TRBD1 covers 9 bases. Germline values: CDR1 SGDLS, CDR2 YYNGEE. The CDR3 spans 14 residues. Trimming cost V 3 bases and J 7 bases; bases outside gene matches: 7. CDR3: CASSALQGAGEAFF. The CDR3 DNA sequence: TGTGCCAGCAGCGCACTACAGGGGGCCGGTGAAGCTTTCTTT.

This sequence joins TRBV18 and TRBJ1-4, with 9 bases identical to TRBD1. The CDR3 loop spans 16 amino acids. Germline assignment: CDR1 KGHSH and CDR2 LQKENI. J was trimmed by 4 bases and V by 3 bases; bases with no gene match: 6. The CDR3: CASSPFGQGHNEKLFF. In DNA form, the CDR3 reads TGTGCCAGCTCACCCTTCGGACAGGGGCATAATGAAAAACTGTTTTTT.

The V call is TRBV18, the J call TRBJ2-3, with unresolved D. Trimming pared 0 bases from V and 6 bases from J, leaving 16 bases between. Germline CDR1 reads KGHSH; CDR2 reads LQKENI. CDR3 size: 16 residues. DNA for the CDR3: TGTGCCAGCTCACCACCGAGTAGTCGTCGCAAGGATACGCAGTATTTT. It specifies CASSPPSSRRKDTQYF.

The genes are TRBV28 and TRBJ1-3; D not certain. Germline CDR1 and CDR2: MDHEN and SYDVKM. The CDR3 is 11 amino acids. The CDR3 DNA is TGTGCGATCTACGGGTTTGGTACCATATATTTT. Translating it yields CAIYGFGTIYF.

The chain carries TRBV11-3 and TRBJ2-7, with D unclear. Germline CDR1 SGHNT, CDR2 YENEEA. The CDR3 contains 12 residues. With 5 bases removed from V and 3 bases from J, the gap between germline ends came to 8 bases. The CDR3 bases are TGTGCCAGCAGCCTAGGCCTCTACGAGCAGTACTTC. It codes for CASSLGLYEQYF.

The chain combines TRBV25-1 with TRBJ2-1, with D perhaps given as TRBD1 or TRBD2 (5 bases each). This CDR3 is built from 13 residues. CDR1 is MGHDK and CDR2 is SYGVNS in the germline V gene. Trimming pared 0 bases from V and 8 bases from J, leaving 8 bases between. CDR3 sequence reads: CASSEYRGDEQFF. CDR3 DNA sequence: TGTGCCAGCAGTGAATATAGAGGGGATGAGCAGTTCTTC.

This chain uses TRBV7-3 with TRBJ2-2; 7 nucleotides line up with TRBD1. Germline values: CDR1 SGHTA, CDR2 FQGTGA. The CDR3 contains 14 residues. With 2 bases clipped from V and 10 bases from J, the junction kept 7 bases outside the gene matches. The CDR3 protein is CASSLEQGIVELFF. DNA for the CDR3: TGTGCCAGCAGCTTAGAACAGGGGATTGTGGAGCTGTTTTTT.

The chain couples TRBV4-1 to TRBJ2-4; the D gene could be TRBD1 or TRBD2 (5 bases each). Trimming stripped 5 bases from V and 0 bases from J, with 11 bases between. Germline CDR1 is MGHRA and CDR2 is YSYEKL. The CDR3 has 15 amino acids. The CDR3 DNA reads TGCGCCAGCAGCGGGGGTATACTAGCCAAAAACATTCAGTACTTC. This translates into CASSGGILAKNIQYF.

This sequence joins TRBV28 and TRBJ1-5; D remains unclear. The CDR3 is made up of 12 amino acids. CDR1 MDHEN and CDR2 SYDVKM come from the germline V gene. Trimming removed 7 bases from V and 6 bases from J, with 10 bases in between. CDR3 sequence (DNA): TGTGCCAGCATCGGTGGTAGTCAGCCCCAGCATTTT. It is translated as CASIGGSQPQHF.

The chain links TRBV20-1 to TRBJ2-4; TRBD1 might be the D (6 bases). V was shortened by 5 bases and J by 12 bases, with 14 bases between the two germline ends. The CDR3 runs to 11 residues. Germline loops: CDR1 DFQATT, CDR2 SNEGSKA (reference sequence). CDR3: CSAPDSIHQYF. Written as DNA, the CDR3 is TGCAGTGCTCCGGACAGCATCCATCAGTACTTC.

This clone has just one count. CDR3: CASSGTGEKLFF. Here the CDR3 DNA reads TGTGCCAGCAGCGGGACGGGTGAAAAACTGTTTTTT. This chain links TRBV27 with TRBJ1-4; maybe TRBD1 (5 bases). Germline lookup yields CDR1 MNHEY and CDR2 SMNVEV (reference sequence). The length of the CDR3 is 12 residues. The ends were cut back, 6 bases at V and 7 bases at J, with 9 bases in the middle.

This clone was seen once. The gene calls are TRBV5-1 and TRBJ1-4; 10 bases agree with TRBD1. There are 16 residues in the CDR3. Germline V gene data show CDR1 as SGHRS and CDR2 as YFSETQ. The trim removed 0 bases at V and 7 bases at J, leaving 6 bases unmatched. CDR3 DNA sequence: TGCGCCAGCAGCTTGGCCAAAGGGACAGGGGTTGAAAAACTGTTTTTT. Its translation is CASSLAKGTGVEKLFF.

V is TRBV5-1 and J is TRBJ2-1; unclear D gene. Per germline, CDR1 SGHRS and CDR2 YFSETQ. The V end lost 0 bases, the J end lost 2 bases, and 9 bases lay between the germline ends. The CDR3 length is 15 residues. DNA of the CDR3: TGCGCCAGCAGCTTGGAAGGGAACCCCTACAATGAGCAGTTCTTC. It translates to CASSLEGNPYNEQFF.